This TCR beta chain was profiled in a study of T cells and copy number aberrations in small-cell lung cancer. Donors had limited-stage small-cell lung cancer and underwent surgical resection in Hangzhou, China, between the late 2000s and the early 2020s. With 6 bases clipped from V and 6 bases from J, the junction kept 4 bases outside the gene matches. Per the germline V gene, CDR1 is MGHDK and CDR2 is SYGVNS. This CDR3 spans 13 amino acids. The assay was immunoSEQ multiplex PCR, and TCRdb's table has in-frame clones only and misses some. The sample lists around 9,200 clones, over 60% seen once, with 25% to 35% in the top ten.

Sequencing was carried out using normal tissue next to the tumor. The clonotype comes from a man aged 60-69 years with small cell lung cancer. The J gene is TRBJ2-2, the V gene TRBV25-1; 7 bases are a match to TRBD1. DNA for the CDR3: TGTGCCAGCAGGGAAACAGGGGCCGGGGAGCTGTTTTTT. This sequence encodes CASRETGAGELFF.